Listed below are T cell receptor beta chains from one sample, sequenced in a study of OX40 agonist ivuxolimab in advanced cancers. The table came from immunoSEQ multiplex PCR; TCRdb's copy has only in-frame clones and leaves some out. The sample holds about 42,000 clones, about 88% seen once. Here the sequenced sample was CD4+ or CD8+ T cells sorted from blood, taken in a trial of the OX40 agonist ivuxolimab. These receptors were obtained from an adult with an advanced solid tumor such as melanoma, head and neck, liver or kidney cancer. The CDR3 runs from the conserved cysteine through the conserved F or W. A D gene is named only where the DNA matches it firmly. Clone size, where shown, is once, few, many, or a class for clones that have expanded.

cdr3_aa: CASSGRTSAFTDTQYF; cdr3_nt: TGTGCCAGCAGCGGGCGGACTAGCGCGTTCACAGATACGCAGTATTTT; v_call: TRBV9; clone_size: .; d_call: TRBD2; j_call: TRBJ2-3
cdr3_aa: CASSLVGRAMGNTIYF; cdr3_nt: TGTGCCAGCAGCTTAGTTGGACGGGCGATGGGAAACACCATATATTTT; v_call: TRBV7-9; clone_size: .; d_call: .; j_call: TRBJ1-3
cdr3_aa: CSVDGSGYNEQFF; cdr3_nt: TGCAGCGTTGACGGGTCAGGGTACAATGAGCAGTTCTTC; v_call: TRBV29-1; clone_size: .; d_call: .; j_call: TRBJ2-1
cdr3_aa: CASSLLGGTNTGELFF; cdr3_nt: TGTGCCAGCAGCTTATTGGGCGGAACGAACACCGGGGAGCTGTTTTTT; v_call: TRBV7-8; clone_size: .; d_call: .; j_call: TRBJ2-2
cdr3_aa: CASSSNTEAFF; cdr3_nt: TGTGCCAGCAGTTCTAACACTGAAGCTTTCTTT; v_call: TRBV28; clone_size: .; d_call: .; j_call: TRBJ1-1
cdr3_aa: CASSGTKRYYNQPQHF; cdr3_nt: TGTGCCAGCAGCGGGACTAAAAGATACTACAATCAGCCCCAGCATTTT; v_call: TRBV21-1; clone_size: .; d_call: .; j_call: TRBJ1-5
cdr3_aa: CASSGPTSGRGETQYF; cdr3_nt: TGTGCCAGCAGTGGTCCGACTAGCGGGAGAGGTGAGACCCAGTACTTC; v_call: TRBV6-4; clone_size: .; d_call: TRBD2; j_call: TRBJ2-5
cdr3_aa: CASSEAMGRSYGYTF; cdr3_nt: TGTGCCAGCAGTGAAGCAATGGGACGGAGCTATGGCTACACCTTC; v_call: TRBV6-1; clone_size: .; d_call: .; j_call: TRBJ1-2
cdr3_aa: CASSAQTARANEKLFF; cdr3_nt: TGTGCCAGCAGTGCCCAGACGGCCCGGGCTAATGAAAAACTGTTTTTT; v_call: TRBV2; clone_size: .; d_call: .; j_call: TRBJ1-4
cdr3_aa: CASSLAGGPYEQYF; cdr3_nt: TGTGCCAGCAGCCTAGCGGGAGGGCCCTACGAGCAGTACTTC; v_call: TRBV5-4; clone_size: .; d_call: TRBD2; j_call: TRBJ2-7
cdr3_aa: CASSRGLEYEQYF; cdr3_nt: TGTGCCAGCAGCCGGGGACTAGAGTACGAGCAGTACTTC; v_call: TRBV5-6; clone_size: .; d_call: TRBD2; j_call: TRBJ2-7
cdr3_aa: CASRSGTNYEQYF; cdr3_nt: TGCGCCAGCCGGTCCGGGACCAACTACGAGCAGTACTTC; v_call: TRBV10-2; clone_size: few; d_call: .; j_call: TRBJ2-7
cdr3_aa: CASSYSGPSELFF; cdr3_nt: TGTGCCAGCAGTTACTCGGGTCCCTCGGAGCTGTTTTTT; v_call: TRBV6-5; clone_size: .; d_call: .; j_call: TRBJ2-2
cdr3_aa: CASRADRVNTEAFF; cdr3_nt: TGTGCCAGCAGGGCTGACAGGGTGAACACTGAAGCTTTCTTT; v_call: TRBV6-6; clone_size: .; d_call: TRBD1; j_call: TRBJ1-1
cdr3_aa: CASSQGQHNQPQHF; cdr3_nt: TGCGCCAGCAGCCAAGGGCAGCACAATCAGCCCCAGCATTTT; v_call: TRBV4-1; clone_size: .; d_call: .; j_call: TRBJ1-5
cdr3_aa: CSVCYPGQGILGKNIQYF; cdr3_nt: TGCAGCGTGTGCTACCCGGGACAGGGAATATTAGGCAAAAACATTCAGTACTTC; v_call: TRBV29-1; clone_size: once; d_call: TRBD1; j_call: TRBJ2-4
cdr3_aa: CASLPKGGSGSYNEQFF; cdr3_nt: TGTGCCAGCCTGCCTAAGGGCGGGAGTGGATCCTACAATGAGCAGTTCTTC; v_call: TRBV5-4; clone_size: .; d_call: TRBD2; j_call: TRBJ2-1
cdr3_aa: CATSRDPSGGEKLFF; cdr3_nt: TGTGCCACCAGCAGAGATCCCTCGGGGGGTGAAAAACTGTTTTTT; v_call: TRBV15; clone_size: once; d_call: .; j_call: TRBJ1-4
cdr3_aa: CATSGRRQETQYF; cdr3_nt: TGTGCCACAAGCGGGAGAAGGCAAGAGACCCAGTACTTC; v_call: TRBV11-2; clone_size: .; d_call: TRBD2; j_call: TRBJ2-5
cdr3_aa: CASSQDYSNSPLHF; cdr3_nt: TGTGCCAGCAGCCAAGACTACAGTAATTCACCCCTCCACTTT; v_call: TRBV14; clone_size: .; d_call: .; j_call: TRBJ1-6
cdr3_aa: CASSLGFDRETQYF; cdr3_nt: TGTGCCAGCAGCTTAGGGTTTGACCGCGAGACCCAGTACTTC; v_call: TRBV7-9; clone_size: .; d_call: .; j_call: TRBJ2-5
cdr3_aa: CASSLQEQYGYTF; cdr3_nt: TGTGCCAGCTCCCTCCAGGAGCAGTATGGCTACACCTTC; v_call: TRBV18; clone_size: .; d_call: .; j_call: TRBJ1-2
cdr3_aa: CASSGQTSGATGELFF; cdr3_nt: TGCGCCAGCAGTGGACAGACTAGCGGGGCTACCGGGGAGCTGTTTTTT; v_call: TRBV10-1; clone_size: .; d_call: TRBD2; j_call: TRBJ2-2
cdr3_aa: CATRQCSYEQYF; cdr3_nt: TGTGCCACTAGACAGTGCTCCTACGAGCAGTACTTC; v_call: TRBV27; clone_size: .; d_call: .; j_call: TRBJ2-7
cdr3_aa: CASSLFSSYNEQFF; cdr3_nt: TGCGCCAGCAGCTTGTTTAGCTCCTACAATGAGCAGTTCTTC; v_call: TRBV5-1; clone_size: .; d_call: .; j_call: TRBJ2-1
cdr3_aa: CASSVDRVPAFF; cdr3_nt: TGTGCCAGTAGTGTCGACAGGGTACCGGCTTTCTTT; v_call: TRBV19; clone_size: few; d_call: TRBD1; j_call: TRBJ1-1
cdr3_aa: CAWSIGQGEAQPQHF; cdr3_nt: TGTGCCTGGAGTATCGGACAGGGTGAGGCTCAGCCCCAGCATTTT; v_call: TRBV30; clone_size: once; d_call: TRBD1; j_call: TRBJ1-5
cdr3_aa: CASSLDSGERPYNEQFF; cdr3_nt: TGTGCCAGCAGCTTAGATAGCGGGGAGAGGCCCTACAATGAGCAGTTCTTC; v_call: TRBV11-2; clone_size: .; d_call: TRBD2; j_call: TRBJ2-1
cdr3_aa: CATSRDRPGIQTQYF; cdr3_nt: TGTGCCACCAGCAGAGATCGTCCAGGGATCCAGACCCAGTACTTC; v_call: TRBV15; clone_size: .; d_call: .; j_call: TRBJ2-5
cdr3_aa: CASLSSGSSNQPQHF; cdr3_nt: TGTGCCAGTCTAAGTTCAGGCAGTAGCAATCAGCCCCAGCATTTT; v_call: TRBV19; clone_size: .; d_call: .; j_call: TRBJ1-5
cdr3_aa: CASQPGGSYNEQFF; cdr3_nt: TGTGCCAGTCAACCCGGGGGCTCCTACAATGAGCAGTTCTTC; v_call: TRBV7-9; clone_size: .; d_call: .; j_call: TRBJ2-1
cdr3_aa: CASSLEGTDNSPLHF; cdr3_nt: TGCGCCAGCAGCTTGGAAGGGACAGATAATTCACCCCTCCACTTT; v_call: TRBV5-1; clone_size: .; d_call: TRBD1; j_call: TRBJ1-6
cdr3_aa: CASSPQGIGETQYF; cdr3_nt: TGTGCCAGCTCACCACAGGGGATAGGAGAGACCCAGTACTTC; v_call: TRBV18; clone_size: .; d_call: .; j_call: TRBJ2-5
cdr3_aa: CAGRKQGANTGELFF; cdr3_nt: TGTGCCGGAAGAAAACAGGGAGCGAACACCGGGGAGCTGTTTTTT; v_call: TRBV28; clone_size: .; d_call: .; j_call: TRBJ2-2
cdr3_aa: CASSLEGESLHF; cdr3_nt: TGTGCCAGCAGCTTGGAGGGGGAGTCCCTCCACTTT; v_call: TRBV5-5; clone_size: .; d_call: .; j_call: TRBJ1-6
cdr3_aa: CASSLAGLNTGELFF; cdr3_nt: TGTGCTAGCAGCTTAGCGGGACTGAACACCGGGGAGCTGTTTTTT; v_call: TRBV7-7; clone_size: few; d_call: TRBD2; j_call: TRBJ2-2
cdr3_aa: CASSSNYGYTF; cdr3_nt: TGTGCCAGCAGCTCAAACTATGGCTACACCTTC; v_call: TRBV7-9; clone_size: few; d_call: .; j_call: TRBJ1-2
cdr3_aa: CAWSLGQHTDTQYF; cdr3_nt: TGTGCCTGGAGTCTGGGGCAGCACACAGATACGCAGTATTTT; v_call: TRBV30; clone_size: once; d_call: .; j_call: TRBJ2-3
cdr3_aa: CASSRDANYEQYF; cdr3_nt: TGTGCCAGCAGTCGGGACGCAAACTACGAGCAGTACTTC; v_call: TRBV10-3; clone_size: .; d_call: .; j_call: TRBJ2-7
cdr3_aa: CASSLHRNTGELFF; cdr3_nt: TGTGCCAGCAGTTTGCACAGGAACACCGGGGAGCTGTTTTTT; v_call: TRBV28; clone_size: .; d_call: .; j_call: TRBJ2-2
cdr3_aa: CASSGWDEKLFF; cdr3_nt: TGTGCCAGCTCAGGGTGGGACGAAAAACTGTTTTTT; v_call: TRBV6-5; clone_size: .; d_call: .; j_call: TRBJ1-4
cdr3_aa: CASSSQTYNEQFF; cdr3_nt: TGTGCCAGCAGTTCTCAGACTTACAATGAGCAGTTCTTC; v_call: TRBV6-6; clone_size: .; d_call: .; j_call: TRBJ2-1
cdr3_aa: CASSFEIPSYNEQFF; cdr3_nt: TGTGCCAGCAGCTTTGAAATCCCTTCCTACAATGAGCAGTTCTTC; v_call: TRBV5-8; clone_size: .; d_call: .; j_call: TRBJ2-1
cdr3_aa: CASSLEGAVLYNEQFF; cdr3_nt: TGTGCCAGCAGCTTGGAGGGCGCGGTCCTGTACAATGAGCAGTTCTTC; v_call: TRBV7-3; clone_size: .; d_call: .; j_call: TRBJ2-1
cdr3_aa: CASSAGGSIPEQFF; cdr3_nt: TGTGCCAGCAGTGCTGGGGGTTCGATTCCTGAGCAGTTCTTC; v_call: TRBV2; clone_size: once; d_call: .; j_call: TRBJ2-1
cdr3_aa: CSVVNTEAFF; cdr3_nt: TGCAGCGTTGTAAACACTGAAGCTTTCTTT; v_call: TRBV29-1; clone_size: .; d_call: .; j_call: TRBJ1-1
cdr3_aa: CASSVDGTGEGYTF; cdr3_nt: TGTGCCAGCAGCGTAGACGGGACAGGGGAAGGCTACACCTTC; v_call: TRBV9; clone_size: .; d_call: TRBD1; j_call: TRBJ1-2
cdr3_aa: CASSEASGSSYEQYF; cdr3_nt: TGTGCCAGCAGTGAAGCTAGCGGGAGCTCCTACGAGCAGTACTTC; v_call: TRBV6-1; clone_size: medium-sized; d_call: TRBD2; j_call: TRBJ2-7
cdr3_aa: CAWSPTGYTEAFF; cdr3_nt: TGTGCCTGGAGTCCAACAGGGTATACTGAAGCTTTCTTT; v_call: TRBV30; clone_size: few; d_call: .; j_call: TRBJ1-1
cdr3_aa: CASSGPTDGYTF; cdr3_nt: TGTGCCAGCAGTGGGCCGACGGATGGCTACACCTTC; v_call: TRBV25-1; clone_size: .; d_call: .; j_call: TRBJ1-2
cdr3_aa: CATSRPRDRGRPDTQYF; cdr3_nt: TGTGCCACCAGCAGGCCGCGGGACAGGGGGCGTCCAGATACGCAGTATTTT; v_call: TRBV15; clone_size: .; d_call: TRBD1; j_call: TRBJ2-3
cdr3_aa: CASSSRGRLPLHF; cdr3_nt: TGTGCCAGCAGTTCCAGGGGGCGTTTACCCCTCCACTTT; v_call: TRBV28; clone_size: .; d_call: TRBD1; j_call: TRBJ1-6
cdr3_aa: CASSPMGEKLFF; cdr3_nt: TGTGCCAGCTCACCCATGGGGGAAAAACTGTTTTTT; v_call: TRBV18; clone_size: once; d_call: .; j_call: TRBJ1-4
cdr3_aa: CASSAGTGDLNEQFF; cdr3_nt: TGCGCCAGCAGCGCCGGGACAGGGGATCTAAATGAGCAGTTCTTC; v_call: TRBV5-1; clone_size: .; d_call: TRBD1; j_call: TRBJ2-1
cdr3_aa: CSVGVSTDTQYF; cdr3_nt: TGCAGCGTCGGGGTTAGCACAGATACGCAGTATTTT; v_call: TRBV29-1; clone_size: .; d_call: .; j_call: TRBJ2-3